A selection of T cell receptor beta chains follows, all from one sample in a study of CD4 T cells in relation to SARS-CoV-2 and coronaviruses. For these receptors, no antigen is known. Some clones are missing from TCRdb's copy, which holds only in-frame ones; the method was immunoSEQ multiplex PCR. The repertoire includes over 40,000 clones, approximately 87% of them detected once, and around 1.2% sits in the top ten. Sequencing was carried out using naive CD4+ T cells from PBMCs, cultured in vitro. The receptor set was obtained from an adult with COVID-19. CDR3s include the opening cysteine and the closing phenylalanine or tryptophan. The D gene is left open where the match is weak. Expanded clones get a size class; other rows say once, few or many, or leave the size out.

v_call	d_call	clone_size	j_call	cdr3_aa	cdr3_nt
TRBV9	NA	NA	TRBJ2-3	CASSVQGPDTQYF	TGTGCCAGCAGCGTACAGGGGCCAGATACGCAGTATTTT
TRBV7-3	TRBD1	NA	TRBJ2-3	CASSPRTGSTDTQYF	TGTGCCAGCAGCCCAAGGACAGGTAGCACAGATACGCAGTATTTT
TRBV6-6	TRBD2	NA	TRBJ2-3	CASIPGLVETQYF	TGTGCCAGCATACCGGGACTAGTCGAGACGCAGTATTTT
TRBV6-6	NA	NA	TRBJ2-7	CASSYGSGASYEQYF	TGTGCCAGCAGTTATGGTAGCGGAGCCTCCTACGAGCAGTACTTC
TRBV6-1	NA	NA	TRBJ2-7	CASSEPYEQYF	TGTGCCAGCAGTGAGCCCTACGAGCAGTACTTC
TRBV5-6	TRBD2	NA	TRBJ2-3	CASSLRAGTSGTLDTQYF	TGTGCCAGCAGCTTGCGGGCAGGGACTAGCGGGACTCTAGATACGCAGTATTTT
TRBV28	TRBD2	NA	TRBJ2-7	CASQVAGRSYEQYF	TGTGCCAGCCAAGTAGCGGGCCGCTCCTACGAGCAGTACTTC
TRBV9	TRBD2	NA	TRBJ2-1	CASSIRTSGSFYEQFF	TGTGCCAGCAGCATACGGACTAGCGGGAGTTTCTATGAGCAGTTCTTC
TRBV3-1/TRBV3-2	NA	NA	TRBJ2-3	CASSRWTHSTQYF	TGTGCCAGCAGCCGCTGGACACACTCCACGCAGTATTTT
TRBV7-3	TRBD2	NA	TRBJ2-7	CASSFSGSRNEQYF	TGTGCCAGCAGCTTTAGCGGGAGTAGGAACGAGCAGTACTTC
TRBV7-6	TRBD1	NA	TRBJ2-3	CASSLGVTGGSYPDTQYF	TGTGCCAGCAGCTTAGGGGTGACAGGGGGCAGTTATCCAGATACGCAGTATTTT
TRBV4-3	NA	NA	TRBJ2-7	CASSQGVGGTGSYEQYF	TGCGCCAGCAGCCAAGGGGTGGGGGGAACCGGTAGCTACGAGCAGTACTTC
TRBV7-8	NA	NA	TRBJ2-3	CASTWGGVTDTQYF	TGTGCCAGCACCTGGGGCGGGGTCACAGATACGCAGTATTTT
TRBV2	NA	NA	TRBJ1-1	CASRPIGPGLRAFF	TGTGCCAGCAGGCCTATAGGCCCGGGACTGCGAGCTTTCTTT
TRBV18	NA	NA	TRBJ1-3	CASSPTAQAPSGNTIYF	TGTGCCAGCTCACCAACCGCACAGGCACCCTCTGGAAACACCATATATTTT
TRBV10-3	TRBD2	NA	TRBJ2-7	CAISDSSGRAYEQYF	TGTGCCATCAGTGATTCCAGCGGGAGGGCCTACGAGCAGTACTTC
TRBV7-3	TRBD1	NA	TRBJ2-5	CASSLGGTGRETQYF	TGTGCCAGCAGCTTAGGGGGGACAGGGAGGGAGACCCAGTACTTC
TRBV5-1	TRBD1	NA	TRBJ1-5	CASSDGQAGRPQHF	TGCGCCAGCAGCGATGGACAGGCCGGACGGCCCCAGCATTTT
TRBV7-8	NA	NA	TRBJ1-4	CASSLQGPANEKLFF	TGTGCCAGCAGCTTGCAGGGGCCGGCTAATGAAAAACTGTTTTTT
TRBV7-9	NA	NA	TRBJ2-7	CASSRARDNSYEQYF	TGTGCCAGCAGTCGCGCGCGGGACAATTCTTACGAGCAGTACTTC
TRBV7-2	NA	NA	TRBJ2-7	CASSLAGGAYEQYF	TGTGCCAGCAGCTTAGCGGGAGGCGCCTACGAGCAGTACTTC
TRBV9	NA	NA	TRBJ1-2	CASSGGYPPGYTF	TGTGCCAGCAGCGGAGGGTACCCTCCTGGCTACACCTTC
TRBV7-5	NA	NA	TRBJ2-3	CVRSYPEGAGLRDTQYF	TGTGTCAGAAGTTACCCAGAAGGAGCGGGGCTGAGGGATACGCAGTATTTT
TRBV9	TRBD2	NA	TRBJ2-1	CASSVGLAEHNEQFF	TGTGCCAGCAGCGTTGGACTAGCGGAACACAATGAGCAGTTCTTC
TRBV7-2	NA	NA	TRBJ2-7	CASSLGGSLNEQYF	TGTGCCAGCAGCTTAGGAGGGTCTTTGAACGAGCAGTACTTC
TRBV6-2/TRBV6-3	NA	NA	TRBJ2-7	CASSYSISSYEQYF	TGTGCCAGCAGTTACTCGATCAGCTCCTACGAGCAGTACTTC
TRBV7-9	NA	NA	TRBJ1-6	CASSQSDSPLHF	TGTGCCAGCAGCCAGAGCGATTCACCCCTCCACTTT
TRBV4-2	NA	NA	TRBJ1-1	CASSQDGGPNTEAFF	TGTGCCAGCAGCCAAGATGGGGGACCGAACACTGAAGCTTTCTTT
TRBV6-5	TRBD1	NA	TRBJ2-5	CASSTGGETQYF	TGTGCCAGCAGTACAGGGGGAGAGACCCAGTACTTC
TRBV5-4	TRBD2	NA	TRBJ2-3	CASSLRLAGGTDTQYF	TGTGCCAGCAGCTTGAGGCTAGCGGGCGGCACAGATACGCAGTATTTT
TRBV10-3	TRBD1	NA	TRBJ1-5	CAMRQGAGQPQHF	TGTGCCATGAGACAGGGGGCGGGGCAGCCCCAGCATTTT
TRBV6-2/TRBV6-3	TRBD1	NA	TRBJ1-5	CASSYSGTGRNQPQHF	TGTGCCAGCAGTTATTCCGGGACAGGGCGTAATCAGCCCCAGCATTTT
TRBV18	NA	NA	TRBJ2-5	CASSQGGSAKETQYF	TGTGCCAGCTCCCAAGGGGGTAGCGCAAAAGAGACCCAGTACTTC
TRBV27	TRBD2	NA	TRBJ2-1	CASRLTSGSRPGFF	TGTGCCAGCAGATTGACTAGCGGGAGCCGGCCAGGGTTCTTC
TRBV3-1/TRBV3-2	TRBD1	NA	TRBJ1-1	CASSRKGASTEAFF	TGTGCCAGCAGCCGTAAGGGGGCTAGCACTGAAGCTTTCTTT
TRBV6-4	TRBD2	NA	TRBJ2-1	CASSDNPAGGYNEQFF	TGTGCCAGCAGTGACAACCCAGCGGGAGGGTACAATGAGCAGTTCTTC
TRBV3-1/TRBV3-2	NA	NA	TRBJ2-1	CASSRWDAKIYNEQFF	TGTGCCAGCAGCCGATGGGACGCGAAGATCTACAATGAGCAGTTCTTC
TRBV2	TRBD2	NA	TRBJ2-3	CASGGRVGADTQYF	TGTGCCAGCGGCGGGAGGGTTGGAGCAGATACGCAGTATTTT
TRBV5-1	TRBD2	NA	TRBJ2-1	CASSPRGASGRSTYNEQFF	TGCGCCAGCAGCCCGAGGGGGGCTAGCGGGAGGTCGACCTACAATGAGCAGTTCTTC
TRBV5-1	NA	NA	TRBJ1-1	CASSQDMNTEAFF	TGCGCCAGCTCACAGGATATGAACACTGAAGCTTTCTTT
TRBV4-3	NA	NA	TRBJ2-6	CASSQDGSSGANVLTF	TGCGCCAGCAGCCAAGACGGGAGTTCTGGGGCCAACGTCCTGACTTTC
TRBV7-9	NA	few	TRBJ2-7	CASSHGPRVSYEQYF	TGTGCCAGCAGCCACGGACCGAGGGTCTCCTACGAGCAGTACTTC
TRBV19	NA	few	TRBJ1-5	CASGRETVNSNQPQHF	TGTGCCAGTGGCCGCGAGACGGTAAATAGCAATCAGCCCCAGCATTTT
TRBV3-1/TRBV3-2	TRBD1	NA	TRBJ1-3	CASSLRGPGNTIYF	TGTGCCAGCAGCCTAAGGGGGCCTGGAAACACCATATATTTT
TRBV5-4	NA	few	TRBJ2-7	CASSLTGRDDYEQYF	TGTGCCAGCAGCTTGACTGGGCGGGACGATTACGAGCAGTACTTC
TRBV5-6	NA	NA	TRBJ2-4	CASSFVEERGNIQYF	TGTGCCAGCAGCTTCGTTGAAGAGAGAGGGAACATTCAGTACTTC
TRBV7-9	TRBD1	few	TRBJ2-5	CASSSETGGFSETQYF	TGTGCCAGCAGCTCAGAGACAGGGGGATTCTCCGAGACCCAGTACTTC
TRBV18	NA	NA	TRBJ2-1	CASSPFPGPRDNEQFF	TGTGCCAGCTCACCATTTCCGGGACCGAGGGACAATGAGCAGTTCTTC
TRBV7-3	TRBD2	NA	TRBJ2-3	CASSLSGLEGDTQYF	TGTGCCAGCAGCTTATCGGGACTAGAGGGAGATACGCAGTATTTT
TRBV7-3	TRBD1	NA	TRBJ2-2	CASSFRGPNTGELFF	TGTGCCAGCAGCTTCAGGGGGCCAAACACCGGGGAGCTGTTTTTT
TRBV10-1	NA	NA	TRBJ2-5	CASTEGALGPKQTQYF	TGCGCCAGCACCGAGGGTGCCCTAGGGCCTAAACAGACCCAGTACTTC
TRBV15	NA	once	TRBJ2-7	CATSRGGGSRGADEQYF	TGTGCCACCAGCAGAGGAGGAGGGAGCCGCGGTGCGGACGAGCAGTACTTC
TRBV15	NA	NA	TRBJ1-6	CATSRGRGSPLHF	TGTGCCACCAGCAGGGGCAGGGGATCACCCCTCCACTTT
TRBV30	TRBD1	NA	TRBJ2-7	CAMRNRGVDEQYF	TGTGCCATGAGAAACAGGGGGGTTGACGAGCAGTACTTC
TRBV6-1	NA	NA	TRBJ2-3	CASSEALTVRFYTQYF	TGTGCCAGCAGTGAAGCTCTAACGGTCAGGTTCTATACGCAGTATTTT